Presented here are 27 T cell receptor beta chains from one specimen sequenced in a study of CD8+ T cells in alopecia areata. The treatment here: oral pan-JAK inhibitor, 5-10 mg twice daily. RNA, once extracted, was reverse transcribed into cDNA for use as the sequencing template. The method was immunoSEQ multiplex PCR; TCRdb's version includes in-frame clones alone and lacks a portion of them. The sample lists 210,000 or so clones, 66% occurring once. The sequencing used CD4+ T cells sorted from blood, collected at week 44, from a patient treated with tofacitinib. These receptors all come from a human donor with alopecia areata.

The chain couples TRBV2 to TRBJ1-1, with D unclear. V shed 3 bases and J shed 12 bases, with 17 bases lying between them. The CDR3 consists of 13 residues. Germline CDR1 and CDR2: SNHLY and FYNNEI. The CDR3 DNA reads TGTGCCAGCAGTGACCCAATCCAGTCTGAGTCTTTCTTT. This gives the protein CASSDPIQSESFF.

This chain joins TRBV5-1 and TRBJ1-2; a possible D gene is TRBD1 (5 bases). Germline CDR1 and CDR2: SGHRS and YFSETQ. V was clipped by 3 bases and J by 3 bases, with 12 bases between them. This CDR3 has 14 residues. The CDR3, as DNA: TGCGCCAGCAGCTACCGAGGGGAGGACTATGGCTACACCTTC. Translating gives CASSYRGEDYGYTF.

CDR3 coding DNA: TGCGCCAGCAGCTTCGGACAGGGGGCGGCCGAGCAGTACTTC. This codes for CASSFGQGAAEQYF. The chain couples TRBV5-1 to TRBJ2-7, with TRBD1 matching 11 bases. Per germline, CDR1 SGHRS and CDR2 YFSETQ. The CDR3 consists of 14 residues. Germline trimming cut 2 bases from V and 6 bases from J; bases unmatched to any gene: 4.

The gene calls are TRBV5-1 and TRBJ2-3; the D gene is possibly TRBD2 (6 bases). Trimming shortened V by 4 bases and J by 0 bases, and 18 bases separated the two germline ends. This CDR3 is built from 17 residues. Germline lookup yields CDR1 SGHRS and CDR2 YFSETQ. The CDR3 loop is CASSRADAGSSTDTQYF. Here the CDR3 DNA reads TGCGCCAGCAGCCGGGCTGATGCGGGATCTAGCACAGATACGCAGTATTTT.

The genes are TRBV29-1 and TRBJ2-5; D is uncertain. V was cut by 4 bases and J by 3 bases, with 9 bases left in between. The CDR3 extends over 12 amino acids. The germline V gene has CDR1 SQVTM and CDR2 ANQGSEA. The CDR3 DNA sequence: TGCAGCGTTGGCCGGATCGAAGAGACCCAGTACTTC. Amino acid sequence: CSVGRIEETQYF. The full variable domain, in which reference TRBV29-1 and TRBJ2-5 provide the parts outside the CDR3, is SAVISQKPSRDICQRGTSLTIQCQVDSQVTMMFWYRQQPGQSLTLIATANQGSEATYESGFVIDKFPISRPNLTFSTLTVSNMSPEDSSIYLCSVGRIEETQYFGPGTRLLVL.

The chain couples TRBV6-1 to TRBJ1-4; D call uncertain. Germline-derived CDR1 and CDR2 are MNHNS and SASEGT. Trimming cost V 7 bases and J 0 bases, with 12 bases left between them. The length of the CDR3 is 15 residues. The DNA for the CDR3 is TGTGCCAGCAAGGCGGACTATGCAACTAATGAAAAACTGTTTTTT. It translates to CASKADYATNEKLFF.

The chain is built from TRBV13 and TRBJ1-2, with TRBD1 matching 9 bases. V was pared by 5 bases and J by 5 bases, with 6 bases of the junction left unmatched. The CDR3 extends over 14 amino acids. CDR1 and CDR2 from the germline V gene are PRHDT and FYEKMQ (reference sequence). The CDR3 spells CASSISTGGYGYTF. The CDR3 DNA reads as TGTGCCAGCAGCATCTCGACAGGGGGATATGGCTACACCTTC. Supplemented by reference TRBV13 and TRBJ1-2, the full variable domain reads AAGVIQSPRHLIKEKRETATLKCYPIPRHDTVYWYQQGPGQDPQFLISFYEKMQSDKGSIPDRFSAQQFSDYHSELNMSSLELGDSALYFCASSISTGGYGYTFGSGTRLTVV.

The chain carries TRBV5-1 and TRBJ2-6; weak D call: TRBD1 (6 bases). Per the germline V gene, CDR1 is SGHRS and CDR2 is YFSETQ. Between the trimmed V and J ends, which lost 0 bases and 0 bases, there was a span of 13 bases. There are 18 residues in the CDR3. As DNA, the CDR3 is TGCGCCAGCAGCTTGGGAACAGGGCTGAGCTCTGGGGCCAACGTCCTGACTTTC. Its translation: CASSLGTGLSSGANVLTF.

V usage is TRBV30 and J usage is TRBJ2-1; D gene uncertain. This CDR3 contains 12 residues. Per germline, CDR1 GTSNPN and CDR2 SVGIG (reference sequence). Trimming removed 2 bases at V and 6 bases at J, with 8 bases between. The CDR3 DNA reads TGTGCCTGGAGTAGGCAGCTCAATGAGCAGTTCTTC. This sequence encodes CAWSRQLNEQFF. The complete variable domain, with remaining parts taken from reference TRBV30 and TRBJ2-1, reads SQTIHQWPATLVQPVGSPLSLECTVEGTSNPNLYWYRQAAGRGLQLLFYSVGIGQISSEVPQNLSASRPQDRQFILSSKKLLLSDSGFYLCAWSRQLNEQFFGPGTRLTVL.

This chain joins TRBV15 and TRBJ2-1, with D unresolved. Germline-derived CDR1 and CDR2 are LNHNV and YYDKDF (reference sequence). V dropped 3 bases and J dropped 1 base, with 13 bases sitting between them. The CDR3 has 16 residues. The CDR3 nucleotides read TGTGCCACCAGCAGGCCCCTAGGGCCGTCCTACAATGAGCAGTTCTTC. This sequence encodes CATSRPLGPSYNEQFF.

The chain is built from TRBV29-1 and TRBJ2-2; D perhaps matches TRBD1 (7 bases). The CDR3 has 16 amino acids. Germline lookup yields CDR1 SQVTM and CDR2 ANQGSEA. Trimming shortened V by 8 bases and J by 2 bases, and 21 bases separated the two germline ends. DNA for the CDR3: TGCAGCATCCCGGACTACAGGGGACGAAACACCGGGGAGCTGTTTTTT. It codes for CSIPDYRGRNTGELFF.

This clone was seen a few times. The chain combines TRBV29-1 with TRBJ1-2, with 7 bases lining up with TRBD1. The V segment lost 7 bases and the J segment 0 bases; nucleotides outside the gene matches: 5. The CDR3 consists of 13 residues. The germline gives CDR1 SQVTM, CDR2 ANQGSEA. DNA for the CDR3: TGCAGCGGGGGGACAGAGACTAACTATGGCTACACCTTC. This sequence encodes CSGGTETNYGYTF.

V gene TRBV11-2 combines with J gene TRBJ2-3, with 11 bases that match TRBD2. Trimming at V came to 9 bases and at J to 5 bases, leaving 10 bases not matched to a gene. Germline V gene sequence: CDR1 SGHAT, CDR2 FQNNGV. The CDR3 runs to 15 residues. The CDR3 sequence: CASRVAGGLLDTQYF. Here the CDR3 DNA reads TGTGCCAGTCGGGTAGCGGGGGGGCTTTTAGATACGCAGTATTTT.

This clone has a handful of counts. The V gene is TRBV29-1, the J gene TRBJ2-7; D perhaps matches TRBD1 (5 bases). Germline CDR1 reads SQVTM; CDR2 reads ANQGSEA. This CDR3 is built from 13 residues. Trimming stripped 4 bases from V and 7 bases from J, with 17 bases between. Written as DNA, the CDR3 is TGCAGCGTTGGTGGGGCAGACCTACGGGAGCAGTACTTC. The encoded protein is CSVGGADLREQYF.

This clone was seen only once. The V and J genes are TRBV9 and TRBJ1-6, with D uncertain. There are 13 residues in the CDR3. The germline V gene has CDR1 SGDLS and CDR2 YYNGEE. Deletions cut 4 bases from V and 6 bases from J, with 8 bases between. The CDR3 loop is CASSPGVNSPLHF. Here the CDR3 DNA reads TGTGCCAGCAGCCCGGGAGTTAATTCACCCCTCCACTTT.

V is TRBV30 and J is TRBJ2-6; D remains ambiguous. Trimming pared 0 bases from V and 1 base from J, leaving 7 bases between. This CDR3 region has 15 residues. Germline V lookup: CDR1 GTSNPN, CDR2 SVGIG (reference sequence). The CDR3 nucleotides read TGTGCCTGGAGTGTAGGAACTTCTGGGGCCAACGTCCTGACTTTC. This translates into CAWSVGTSGANVLTF.

The chain links TRBV29-1 to TRBJ1-2; D gene unclear. V lost 4 bases, J lost 1 base, and 10 bases lay in between. This CDR3 has 13 amino acids. Germline CDR1 reads SQVTM; CDR2 reads ANQGSEA. The CDR3 sequence: CSVVPRLNYGYTF. The CDR3 DNA reads as TGCAGCGTTGTCCCCAGGCTTAACTATGGCTACACCTTC. Together with reference TRBV29-1 and TRBJ1-2, the CDR3 gives the full variable domain: SAVISQKPSRDICQRGTSLTIQCQVDSQVTMMFWYRQQPGQSLTLIATANQGSEATYESGFVIDKFPISRPNLTFSTLTVSNMSPEDSSIYLCSVVPRLNYGYTFGSGTRLTVV.

This chain connects TRBV6-1 to TRBJ2-7; the D gene is possibly TRBD1 (6 bases). The germline V gene has CDR1 MNHNS and CDR2 SASEGT. The V gene lost 9 bases and the J gene lost 6 bases, with 12 bases spanning the gap. The CDR3 contains 11 residues. The CDR3 here is CASKQGGEQYF. In DNA, the CDR3 is TGTGCCAGTAAACAGGGTGGCGAGCAGTACTTC.

In its sample, this clone was seen many times. The genes are TRBV4-1 and TRBJ2-3, with TRBD2 matching 10 bases. Germline loops: CDR1 MGHRA, CDR2 YSYEKL. The CDR3 contains 15 residues. The ends lost 6 bases at V and 2 bases at J; junction bases unmatched: 5. CDR3: CASRQTSGYTDTQYF. The CDR3 bases are TGCGCCAGCAGACAGACTAGCGGGTACACAGATACGCAGTATTTT.

Concerning this clone itself: The sample holds other DNA sequences that translate to the same CDR3. This rearrangement joins TRBV29-1 to TRBJ1-1; the match to TRBD1 covers 7 bases. The J segment lost 0 bases and the V segment lost 7 bases, leaving 2 bases of the junction unmatched. Germline V gene data show CDR1 as SQVTM and CDR2 as ANQGSEA. The CDR3 totals 12 residues. The chain's CDR3 is CSGGQLNTEAFF. DNA of the CDR3: TGCAGCGGGGGACAGCTGAACACTGAAGCTTTCTTT.

The chain is built from TRBV7-3 and TRBJ1-1; D call uncertain. Between the trimmed V and J ends, which lost 0 bases and 0 bases, there was a span of 5 bases. CDR3 length: 14 amino acids. CDR1 is SGHTA, CDR2 FQGTGA, per germline. CDR3 nucleotide sequence: TGTGCCAGCAGCTTAACAGGGATGAACACTGAAGCTTTCTTT. Its protein product is CASSLTGMNTEAFF.

With regard to this clone: Other nucleotide sequences in the sample specify the same CDR3. This sequence joins TRBV30 and TRBJ1-2; D is undetermined. Deletions cut 0 bases from V and 5 bases from J, with 7 bases between. This CDR3 spans 12 amino acids. CDR1 and CDR2 (germline): GTSNPN, SVGIG (reference sequence). The CDR3 loop reads CAWSVAGYGYTF. CDR3 coding DNA: TGTGCCTGGAGTGTAGCGGGGTATGGCTACACCTTC.

The gene calls are TRBV14 and TRBJ2-3, with 7 bases matching TRBD1. This CDR3 is 14 amino acids long. Trimming removed 6 bases from V and 2 bases from J; junction bases left unmatched: 5. Looked up from germline, CDR1 is SGHDN and CDR2 is FVKESK. CDR3 in DNA: TGTGCCAGCAGTAGGACAGGACTCACAGATACGCAGTATTTT. It yields the protein CASSRTGLTDTQYF.

The V and J genes are TRBV2 and TRBJ1-2; tentatively, D is TRBD1 (6 bases). Per germline, CDR1 SNHLY and CDR2 FYNNEI. The ends were cut back, 3 bases at V and 7 bases at J, with 21 bases in the middle. The length of the CDR3 is 16 residues. CDR3 region: CASSDRATGPKGGYTF. The DNA for the CDR3 is TGTGCCAGCAGTGACCGGGCGACAGGCCCCAAGGGTGGCTACACCTTC.

This rearrangement joins TRBV5-1 to TRBJ1-1; D remains ambiguous. Per germline, CDR1 SGHRS and CDR2 YFSETQ. Trimming took off 4 bases at V and 4 bases at J, with 14 bases between the two ends. The CDR3 consists of 14 residues. The chain's CDR3 is CASSEDGLSTEAFF. Written as DNA, the CDR3 is TGCGCCAGCAGCGAGGACGGTTTGAGCACTGAAGCTTTCTTT.

V is TRBV11-3 and J is TRBJ2-1, with 7 bases matching TRBD2. V was clipped by 5 bases and J by 7 bases; unmatched bases: 11. The CDR3 totals 15 residues. The germline V gene has CDR1 SGHNT and CDR2 YENEEA. The CDR3 DNA is TGTGCCAGCAGCATTTTTCCGGGGGGAGGGAATGAGCAGTTCTTC. Protein product: CASSIFPGGGNEQFF.

V and J are TRBV7-2 and TRBJ1-6, with 7 bases lining up with TRBD1. The length of the CDR3 is 15 residues. After removal of 4 bases from V and 9 bases from J, the junction contained 9 bases not matched to a gene. Per the germline V gene, CDR1 is SGHTA and CDR2 is FQGNSA. The CDR3 DNA reads TGTGCCAGCAGCTCTAGGGACAGCGGACGTTCACCCCTCCACTTT. It translates to CASSSRDSGRSPLHF.